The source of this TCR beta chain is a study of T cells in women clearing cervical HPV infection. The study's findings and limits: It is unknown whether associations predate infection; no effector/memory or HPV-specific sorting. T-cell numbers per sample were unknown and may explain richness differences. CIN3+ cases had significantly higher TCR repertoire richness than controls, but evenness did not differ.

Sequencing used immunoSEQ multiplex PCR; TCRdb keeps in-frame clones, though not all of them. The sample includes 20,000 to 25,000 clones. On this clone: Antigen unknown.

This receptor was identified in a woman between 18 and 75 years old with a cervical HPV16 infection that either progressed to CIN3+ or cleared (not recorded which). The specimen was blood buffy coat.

CDR3 residues: CASSIDRSMGGAFF. Partial CDR3 DNA: TGTGCCAGTAGTATAGATCGGTCTATGGGGGGA. V usage is TRBV19 and J usage is TRBJ1-1; D possibly corresponds to TRBD1 (5 bases). The CDR3 extends 3 residues past the end of the read, so its final part is completed from the germline J gene. Germline CDR1 is LNHDA and CDR2 is SQIVND (reference sequence). CDR3 length: 14 amino acids.